This T cell receptor (beta chain) was profiled in a study of CD8 T cells in ankylosing spondylitis. Study observations and caveats: Disease-linked clones displayed a CD8+ phenotype and appeared relatively rarely in peripheral blood. There were earlier reports of some motif variants in reactive arthritis synovial fluid and blood. According to the report, clones linked to the disease were significantly enriched in matched synovial fluid samples taken from ankylosing spondylitis patients.

This clonotype has at least ten counts. Its target is unknown. Quantitative 5'-RACE with molecular barcodes produced the TCR beta libraries. In TCRdb, the 5' RACE reads were re-called with MiXCR into one record per CDR3 protein. This table holds 300,000 to 350,000 distinct CDR3 sequences, roughly 20% found once. V lost 6 bases to trimming and J lost 1 base, with 12 bases between them. Germline lookup yields CDR1 MNHEY and CDR2 SVGEGT. The CDR3 has 15 residues. The J gene is TRBJ2-2, the V gene TRBV6-2 or TRBV6-3; D is uncertain. Sequenced sample: blood, either unsorted or a sorted T cell fraction (not recorded which). The receptor was isolated from a female donor with ankylosing spondylitis or in good health (not recorded which). The CDR3, as DNA: TGTGCCAGCAGCCAAGGGTCCAGGAACACCGGGGAGCTGTTTTTT. It encodes CASSQGSRNTGELFF.